The sequence of this T cell receptor (beta chain) was determined in a study of shared clonotypes between healthy human individuals. The repertoire was sequenced with immunoSEQ multiplex PCR; TCRdb's copy has only in-frame clones and lacks some. Of some 1,600,000 clones listed, around 98% are singletons. The CDR3 is 16 amino acids. Trimming took 3 bases from V and 5 from J, leaving 19 bases between them. Per germline, CDR1 KGHSH and CDR2 LQKENI. The TCR sequence derives from a man between 25 and 39 years old in good health. The V gene is TRBV18, the J gene TRBJ2-5, with D tentatively TRBD2 (5 bases). Sequencing was carried out using naive CD4+ T cells sorted from blood. The sample's subset: CD45RA+ positively selected. This chain's CDR3 is CASSPKILVGGETQYF. For the CDR3, the DNA is TGTGCCAGCTCACCTAAGATCTTGGTAGGCGGGGAGACCCAGTACTTC. The complete variable domain, with remaining parts taken from reference TRBV18 and TRBJ2-5, reads NAGVMQNPRHLVRRRGQEARLRCSPMKGHSHVYWYRQLPEEGLKFMVYLQKENIIDESGMPKERFSAEFPKEGPSILRIQQVVRGDSAAYFCASSPKILVGGETQYFGPGTRLLVL.